This T cell receptor (beta chain) was sequenced during a study of shared clonotypes between healthy human individuals. The CDR3 contains 14 residues. The germline V gene encodes CDR1 MDHEN and CDR2 SYDVKM. Trimming left V 8 bases short and J 3 bases short, with 14 bases between. In the study's own analysis: Junction-only sequences without quality scores were provided by ImmunoSEQ, so filtering was different. Method: immunoSEQ multiplex PCR; TCRdb's copy keeps in-frame clones and lacks some. V, J and clone size were drawn from that table, and D and trimming were deduced from the DNA. The profile shows hundreds of thousands of clones, about 76% of them singletons. HIV-negative, healthy adults without recent acute infections or vaccinations were the donors.

The sequence was obtained from a woman in her forties in good health. Some clones in this sample may be carry-over from other donors' samples. Sequenced: PBMCs. The chain has TRBV28 and TRBJ1-3; D is undetermined. CDR3 protein: CASCPHGRGNTIYF. The CDR3 coding sequence is TGTGCCAGCTGCCCCCACGGCCGTGGAAACACCATATATTTT.